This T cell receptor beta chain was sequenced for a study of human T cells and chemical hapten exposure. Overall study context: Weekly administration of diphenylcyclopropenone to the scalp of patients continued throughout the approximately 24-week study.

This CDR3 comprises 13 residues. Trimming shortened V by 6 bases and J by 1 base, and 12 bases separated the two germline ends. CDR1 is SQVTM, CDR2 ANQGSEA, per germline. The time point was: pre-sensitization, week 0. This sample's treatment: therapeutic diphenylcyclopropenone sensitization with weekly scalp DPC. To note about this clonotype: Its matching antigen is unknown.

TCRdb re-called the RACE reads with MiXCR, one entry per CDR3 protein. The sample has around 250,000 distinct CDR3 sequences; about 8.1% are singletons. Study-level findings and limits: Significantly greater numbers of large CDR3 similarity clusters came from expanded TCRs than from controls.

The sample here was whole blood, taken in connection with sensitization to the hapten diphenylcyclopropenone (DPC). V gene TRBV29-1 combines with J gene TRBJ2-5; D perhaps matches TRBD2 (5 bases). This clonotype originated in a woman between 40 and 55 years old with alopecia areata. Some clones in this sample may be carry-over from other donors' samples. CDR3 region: CSVRTWGQETQYF. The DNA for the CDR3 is TGCAGCGTAAGGACTTGGGGCCAAGAGACCCAGTACTTC.